This T cell receptor (beta chain) comes out of a study of blood T cell repertoires in COVID-19. Sequenced by immunoSEQ multiplex PCR; TCRdb stores in-frame clones only, minus some. The table has 250,000 to 300,000 clones, around four fifths seen once; the top ten hold approximately 6%. Deletions cut 1 base from V and 0 bases from J, with 7 bases between. The length of the CDR3 is 15 residues. Germline loops: CDR1 SGHAT, CDR2 FQNNGV. This chain connects TRBV11-2 to TRBJ2-4; D is uncertain. The clonotype was recovered from a man older than 75 with acute or convalescent COVID-19. The sample taken for sequencing was peripheral blood. Written as DNA, the CDR3 is TGTGCCAGCAGCTTAGTAGAGGTAGCCAAAAACATTCAGTACTTC. This gives the protein CASSLVEVAKNIQYF.